This T cell receptor beta chain emerged from a study of blood T cells in healthy people across ages. The CDR3 contains 13 residues. Germline-derived CDR1 and CDR2 are SQVTM and ANQGSEA. Trimming pared 4 bases from V and 2 bases from J, leaving 9 bases between. Alongside a J-beta primer mix, a sample-barcoded 5' primer served in a second PCR lasting about 7 to 12 cycles. TCRdb fed the 5' RACE reads into MiXCR, producing one record per CDR3 protein. The repertoire holds over 1,500,000 distinct CDR3 sequences, with 40% to 55% as singletons. Sequences were obtained from blood. This clonotype was obtained from a woman aged 40 to 49 in good health. The chain joins TRBV29-1 to TRBJ2-1; D is ambiguous. Written as DNA, the CDR3 is TGCAGCGTTGCCCAAGGAACCTACAATGAGCAGTTCTTC. It yields the protein CSVAQGTYNEQFF.